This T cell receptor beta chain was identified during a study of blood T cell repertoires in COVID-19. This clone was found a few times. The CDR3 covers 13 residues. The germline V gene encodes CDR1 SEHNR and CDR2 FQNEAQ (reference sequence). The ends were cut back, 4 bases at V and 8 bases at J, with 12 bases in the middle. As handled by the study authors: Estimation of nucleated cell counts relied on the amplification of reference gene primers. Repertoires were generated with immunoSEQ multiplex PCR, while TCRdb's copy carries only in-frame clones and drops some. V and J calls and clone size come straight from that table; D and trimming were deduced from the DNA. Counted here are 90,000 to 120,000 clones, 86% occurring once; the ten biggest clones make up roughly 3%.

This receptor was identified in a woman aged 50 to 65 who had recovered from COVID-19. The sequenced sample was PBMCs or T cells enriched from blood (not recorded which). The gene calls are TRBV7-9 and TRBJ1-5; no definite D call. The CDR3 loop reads CASSSSPVEPQHF. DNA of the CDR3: TGTGCCAGCAGCTCCAGTCCTGTTGAGCCCCAGCATTTT. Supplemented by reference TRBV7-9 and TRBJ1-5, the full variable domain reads DTGVSQNPRHKITKRGQNVTFRCDPISEHNRLYWYRQTLGQGPEFLTYFQNEAQLEKSRLLSDRFSAERPKGSFSTLEIQRTEQGDSAMYLCASSSSPVEPQHFGDGTRLSIL.